This T cell receptor (beta chain) was recovered during a study of blood T cell repertoires in COVID-19. This table comes from immunoSEQ multiplex PCR, and its TCRdb copy is limited to in-frame clones, with some not included. This repertoire shows 300,000 or so clones, approximately 84% found once; its top ten account for roughly 1%. The CDR3 sequence is 16 residues long. V was trimmed by 0 bases and J by 2 bases, leaving 14 bases between them. Looked up from germline, CDR1 is MNHNY and CDR2 is SVGAGI (reference sequence). The sequence came from a woman between 25 and 40 years old who had recovered from COVID-19. Material: PBMCs or T cells enriched from blood (not recorded which). The rearrangement joins TRBV6-6 to TRBJ2-7; TRBD2 is a possible D gene (6 bases). As DNA, the CDR3 is TGTGCCAGCAGTTACTCAGGGGCGGGACGGCCCTACGAGCAGTACTTC. Translating it yields CASSYSGAGRPYEQYF.